The 19 T cell receptor beta chains below come from one sample, sequenced in a study of siplizumab effects on memory and regulatory T cells. Profiling relied on immunoSEQ multiplex PCR, and the TCRdb table lists in-frame clones only, not all of them. The data contain about 26,000 clones, roughly 88% of them seen just once; the ten biggest clones take up 24%. Sample: memory CD4+ T cells sorted from blood. Receptors were obtained from a human donor in good health.

Only a few counts were recorded for this clone. The CDR3 protein is CASSLHRISEAFF. The CDR3 nucleotides are TGTGCCAGTAGTCTCCACAGGATCAGTGAAGCTTTCTTT. The J gene is TRBJ1-1, the V gene TRBV19; perhaps TRBD1 as D (5 bases). Germline loops: CDR1 LNHDA, CDR2 SQIVND (reference sequence). The CDR3 spans 13 residues. V shed 5 bases and J shed 7 bases, with 14 bases lying between them.

This clone was recorded a few times. The J gene is TRBJ2-2, the V gene TRBV11-3; D unresolved. The length of the CDR3 is 14 residues. Germline-derived CDR1 and CDR2 are SGHNT and YENEEA. V was pared by 4 bases and J by 6 bases, with 12 bases between. CDR3 coding DNA: TGTGCCAGCAGCTCCAATAGCCCCTCCGGGGAGCTGTTTTTT. As protein: CASSSNSPSGELFF.

The chain carries TRBV2 and TRBJ2-1; D is perhaps TRBD1 (6 bases). Germline lookup yields CDR1 SNHLY and CDR2 FYNNEI. V shed 7 bases and J shed 7 bases, with 20 bases lying between them. The CDR3 has 15 amino acids. CDR3 region: CASMGEGVSGNEQFF. CDR3 DNA: TGTGCCAGCATGGGCGAGGGGGTGTCTGGGAATGAGCAGTTCTTC.

A note on this clone: This sample also contains other DNA sequences that code for the same CDR3. V usage is TRBV9 and J usage is TRBJ2-2; the match to TRBD1 covers 11 bases. The CDR3 runs 17 residues. Per germline, CDR1 SGDLS and CDR2 YYNGEE. J gave up 4 bases and V 2 bases, and 7 bases lay outside the gene matches. CDR3 nucleotide sequence: TGTGCCAGCAGCGTCGGACAGGGGGCGGGTCTCACCGGGGAGCTGTTTTTT. It translates to CASSVGQGAGLTGELFF.

There are a few counts of this clone. The genes are TRBV10-3 and TRBJ2-5, with unresolved D. V was cut by 6 bases and J by 5 bases, with 16 bases left in between. The germline V gene has CDR1 ENHRY and CDR2 SYGVKD. The CDR3 has 14 residues. The CDR3 DNA reads as TGTGCCATCAGGGCAGACACTGGTCGGGAGACCCAGTACTTC. It translates to CAIRADTGRETQYF.

In its sample, this clone was seen once. This chain joins TRBV19 and TRBJ1-4, with no clear D. Trimming removed 8 bases from V and 5 bases from J, with 12 bases in between. The CDR3 is 13 amino acids. Per germline, CDR1 LNHDA and CDR2 SQIVND (reference sequence). The CDR3 DNA follows: TGTGCCAGTGCCGGTCGCTTCAATGAAAAACTGTTTTTT. Protein: CASAGRFNEKLFF.

With regard to this clone: Other DNA sequences of this sample code for an identical CDR3. The chain joins TRBV5-6 to TRBJ2-1, with 11 bases identical to TRBD2. The CDR3 consists of 17 residues. Germline V CDR1 and CDR2: SGHDT, YYEEEE. V trimming: 0 bases; J trimming: 2 bases; junction bases outside the gene matches: 4. CDR3 sequence reads: CASSLVGGLAAYNEQFF. For the CDR3, the DNA is TGTGCCAGCAGCTTGGTGGGGGGACTAGCGGCCTACAATGAGCAGTTCTTC.

V and J are TRBV5-1 and TRBJ1-1; 7 nucleotides agree with TRBD1. Germline CDR1 is SGHRS and CDR2 is YFSETQ. The CDR3 is 14 residues long. With 1 base clipped from V and 3 bases from J, the junction kept 3 bases outside the gene matches. The CDR3 DNA sequence: TGCGCCAGCAGCTTGTCAGGGGGGGACACTGAAGCTTTCTTT. Its translation is CASSLSGGDTEAFF. Filled out from reference TRBV5-1 and TRBJ1-1, the complete variable domain reads KAGVTQTPRYLIKTRGQQVTLSCSPISGHRSVSWYQQTPGQGLQFLFEYFSETQRNKGNFPGRFSGRQFSNSRSEMNVSTLELGDSALYLCASSLSGGDTEAFFGQGTRLTVV.

The chain carries TRBV5-5 and TRBJ1-2; D is perhaps TRBD1 (6 bases). Germline values: CDR1 SGHKS, CDR2 YYEKEE (reference sequence). CDR3 length: 14 amino acids. Trimming took off 2 bases at V and 6 bases at J, with 14 bases between the two ends. The CDR3 is CASSFRGAQDGYTF. The CDR3 DNA follows: TGTGCCAGCAGCTTTCGGGGGGCGCAGGATGGCTACACCTTC.

Note on this clone: Its ends do not fully match the called genes, so a read error is possible. The chain couples TRBV11-2 to TRBJ2-5; weak D call: TRBD1 (5 bases). This CDR3 comprises 13 residues. In germline, CDR1 is SGHAT, CDR2 FQNNGV. The CDR3 DNA is TGTGCCAGCAACGACAGTCACCAAAAGACCCAGTACTTC. It yields the protein CASNDSHQKTQYF.

The rearrangement links TRBV7-9 to TRBJ2-7; the D is unclear. This CDR3 is 15 amino acids long. Germline V gene data show CDR1 as SEHNR and CDR2 as FQNEAQ (reference sequence). Trimming took off 3 bases at V and 2 bases at J, with 14 bases between the two ends. CDR3 sequence (DNA): TGTGCCAGCAGCTTGGGCCCTGTACCTCCCTACGAGCAGTACTTC. This translates into CASSLGPVPPYEQYF.

This clone has a single count. The chain combines TRBV5-1 with TRBJ2-3, with 8 bases identical to TRBD2. CDR1 and CDR2 (germline): SGHRS, YFSETQ. V trimming: 3 bases; J trimming: 6 bases; junction bases outside the gene matches: 15. This CDR3 is 17 amino acids long. The DNA for the CDR3 is TGCGCCAGCAGCTCCGCCGGGAACGGGAGGGCCGGGGATACGCAGTATTTT. This gives the protein CASSSAGNGRAGDTQYF.

The genes are TRBV6-6 and TRBJ1-5, with D possibly TRBD1 on 5 matching bases. Between the trimmed V and J ends, which lost 2 bases and 6 bases, there was a span of 14 bases. Germline values: CDR1 MNHNY, CDR2 SVGAGI (reference sequence). The length of the CDR3 is 15 residues. CDR3 nucleotide sequence: TGTGCCAGCAGTTACCAGGGATCCCCAGGTCAGCCCCAGCATTTT. Translated: CASSYQGSPGQPQHF.

This clone was picked up one time. The V call is TRBV30, the J call TRBJ2-7; D not resolved. V was trimmed by 0 bases and J by 3 bases, leaving 9 bases between them. The CDR3 is 13 residues long. In germline, CDR1 is GTSNPN, CDR2 SVGIG (reference sequence). CDR3 sequence reads: CAWSVSVGYEQYF. In nucleotides, the CDR3 is TGTGCCTGGAGTGTCAGTGTGGGCTACGAGCAGTACTTC.

This clone appeared once. The chain is built from TRBV11-3 and TRBJ2-7; 7 bases fit TRBD1. Per the germline V gene, CDR1 is SGHNT and CDR2 is YENEEA. V gave up 5 bases and J gave up 0 bases; unmatched junction bases: 7. The CDR3 runs 15 residues. Here the CDR3 reads CASSPPRGSSYEQYF. The CDR3 DNA reads as TGTGCCAGCAGCCCCCCCAGGGGGAGCTCCTACGAGCAGTACTTC.

V usage is TRBV14 and J usage is TRBJ2-5, with 7 bases fitting TRBD1. There are 14 residues in the CDR3. V was clipped by 2 bases and J by 4 bases; unmatched bases: 4. Germline CDR1 is SGHDN and CDR2 is FVKESK. This CDR3 is CASSQFRGRETQYF. The CDR3 nucleotides are TGTGCCAGCAGCCAATTTAGGGGGCGAGAGACCCAGTACTTC.

This clone counts as medium-sized (0.01 to 0.1%). The chain joins TRBV30 to TRBJ2-7, with TRBD2 as a possible D gene (6 bases). The germline V gene encodes CDR1 GTSNPN and CDR2 SVGIG (reference sequence). This CDR3 has 13 amino acids. V shed 2 bases and J shed 1 base, with 9 bases lying between them. In DNA form, the CDR3 reads TGTGCCTGGAGTTCGGGAGTTTCCTACGAGCAGTACTTC. It specifies CAWSSGVSYEQYF.

CDR3 coding DNA: TGTGCCACCCAGGGACTAGGTCTGTACAATGAGCAGTTCTTC. Translation gives CATQGLGLYNEQFF. This rearrangement joins TRBV28 to TRBJ2-1; TRBD2 matches 8 bases. Germline V gene lookup returns CDR1 MDHEN and CDR2 SYDVKM. V gave up 10 bases and J gave up 4 bases; unmatched junction bases: 9. The CDR3 totals 14 residues.

The gene calls are TRBV29-1 and TRBJ2-7; 8 bases are shared with TRBD2. There are 17 residues in the CDR3. J was trimmed by 5 bases and V by 4 bases; bases with no gene match: 19. Germline values: CDR1 SQVTM, CDR2 ANQGSEA. CDR3 region: CSVGRGGGSGTSHEQYF. CDR3 nucleotides: TGCAGCGTTGGCCGTGGAGGGGGTAGCGGGACATCTCACGAGCAGTACTTC.